This TCR beta chain was obtained from a study of blood T cell repertoires in COVID-19. Looking at the study overall: COVID-19 samples from acute and convalescent phases originated in the United States, Italy and Spain. In each case, the material was cDNA or gDNA derived from T cells, B-cell-depleted T cells, or PBMCs.

The data were produced by immunoSEQ multiplex PCR, yet TCRdb's version contains in-frame clones alone and is incomplete. The table shows nearly 50,000 clones, with 87% occurring only once. CDR3 length equals 14 residues. Germline values: CDR1 MNHEY, CDR2 SVGEGT. Trimming took 0 bases from V and 3 from J; bases not matched to a gene: 2. The specimen sequenced was peripheral blood. The chain links TRBV6-2 or TRBV6-3 to TRBJ2-7; 7 bases match TRBD1. The clonotype originates from a woman aged 80 or over with COVID-19, enrolled during active disease. The CDR3 loop is CASSYSGTDYEQYF. CDR3 DNA sequence: TGTGCCAGCAGTTACTCAGGGACAGACTACGAGCAGTACTTC.